This T cell receptor (beta chain) emerged from a study of CD8+CD57+ T cells in acquired aplastic anemia. At the level of the study: Sorted cells (CD4+ and CD8+) yielded DNA amounts that averaged approximately 3 ug. There were about 10.8 million reads, on average, for CD4+ cells from healthy donors. Study results and caveats: In common between the patients and the controls were more than 25 CD8+ CDR3 sequences. CD8+ Simpson's diversity showed no significant patient-control difference.

The use of genomic DNA as template underpinned the TCR beta VDJ and CDR3 profiling. TCRdb re-called the reads through MiXCR, storing one row per CDR3 protein. The repertoire holds some 120,000 distinct CDR3 sequences, with 48% as singletons. Per the germline V gene, CDR1 is SGHVS and CDR2 is FQNEAQ. The CDR3 is 13 residues long. Trimming took off 5 bases at V and 3 bases at J, with 10 bases between the two ends. Remarks on this clonotype: Antigen: not known.

This chain connects TRBV7-8 to TRBJ1-1; a weak D match, TRBD1 (6 bases). The TCR originated in a human donor in good health, serving as a control. The sample taken for sequencing was sorted CD4+, CD8+, or CD8+CD57+ T cells (not recorded which) from PBMCs. CDR3 DNA sequence: TGTGCCAGCAGCCTAGACAGGCACACTGAAGCTTTCTTT. This translates into CASSLDRHTEAFF.